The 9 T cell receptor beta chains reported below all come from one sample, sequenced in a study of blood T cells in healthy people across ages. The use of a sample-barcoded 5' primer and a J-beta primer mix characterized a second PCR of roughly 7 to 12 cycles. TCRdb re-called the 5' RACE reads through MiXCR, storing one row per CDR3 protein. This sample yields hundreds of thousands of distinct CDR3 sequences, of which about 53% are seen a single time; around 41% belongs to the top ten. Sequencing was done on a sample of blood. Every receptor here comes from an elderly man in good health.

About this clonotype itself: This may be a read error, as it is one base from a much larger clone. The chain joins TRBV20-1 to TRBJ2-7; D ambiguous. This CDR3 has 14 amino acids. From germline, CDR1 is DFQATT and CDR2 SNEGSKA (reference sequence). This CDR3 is CGARELSPSYEQYF. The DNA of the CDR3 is TGCGGTGCTAGAGAGCTCTCGCCCTCCTACGAGCAGTACTTC.

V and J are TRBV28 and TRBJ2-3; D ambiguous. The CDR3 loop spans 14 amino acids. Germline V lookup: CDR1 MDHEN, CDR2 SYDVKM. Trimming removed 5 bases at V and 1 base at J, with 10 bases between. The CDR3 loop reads CASSPSAGTDTQYF. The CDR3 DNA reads TGTGCCAGCAGTCCCTCGGCAGGCACAGATACGCAGTATTTT.

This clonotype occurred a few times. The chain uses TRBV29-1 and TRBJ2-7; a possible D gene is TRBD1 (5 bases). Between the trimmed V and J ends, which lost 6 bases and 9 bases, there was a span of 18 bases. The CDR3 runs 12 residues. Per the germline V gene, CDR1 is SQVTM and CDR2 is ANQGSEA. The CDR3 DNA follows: TGCAGCGTACGAGACAGTGAGTTTGGGCAGTACTTC. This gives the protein CSVRDSEFGQYF.

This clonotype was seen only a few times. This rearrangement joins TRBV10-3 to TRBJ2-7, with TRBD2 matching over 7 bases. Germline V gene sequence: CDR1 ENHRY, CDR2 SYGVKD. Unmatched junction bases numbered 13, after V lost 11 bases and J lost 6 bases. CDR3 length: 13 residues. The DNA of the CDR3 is TGTGCCGTCGCTAGCGGCGGAGTGAGCGAGCAGTACTTC. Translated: CAVASGGVSEQYF.

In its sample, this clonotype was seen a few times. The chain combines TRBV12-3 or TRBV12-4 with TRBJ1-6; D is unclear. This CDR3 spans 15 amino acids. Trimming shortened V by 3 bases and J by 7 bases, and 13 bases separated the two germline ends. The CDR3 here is CASSLSGAHNSPLHF. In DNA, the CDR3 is TGTGCCAGCAGTTTGTCTGGCGCTCACAATTCACCCCTCCACTTT.

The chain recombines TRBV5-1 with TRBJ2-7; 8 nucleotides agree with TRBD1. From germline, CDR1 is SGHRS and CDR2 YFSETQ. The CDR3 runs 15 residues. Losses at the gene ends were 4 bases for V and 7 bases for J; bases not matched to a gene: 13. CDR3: CASSVTRQGSNEQYF. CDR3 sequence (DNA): TGCGCCAGCAGCGTAACCAGACAGGGGAGCAATGAGCAGTACTTC.

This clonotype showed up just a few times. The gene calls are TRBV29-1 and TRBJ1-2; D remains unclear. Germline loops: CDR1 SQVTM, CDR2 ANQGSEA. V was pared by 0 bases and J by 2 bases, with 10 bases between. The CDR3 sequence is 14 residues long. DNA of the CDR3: TGCAGCGTTGAAGATCAAGGTCAAAACTATGGCTACACCTTC. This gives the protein CSVEDQGQNYGYTF.

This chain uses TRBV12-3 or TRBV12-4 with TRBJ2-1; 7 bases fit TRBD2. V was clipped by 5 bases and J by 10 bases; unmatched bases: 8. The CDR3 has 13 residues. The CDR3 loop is CASSVLGSGEQFF. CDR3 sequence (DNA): TGTGCCAGCAGTGTGTTGGGTAGCGGGGAGCAGTTCTTC.

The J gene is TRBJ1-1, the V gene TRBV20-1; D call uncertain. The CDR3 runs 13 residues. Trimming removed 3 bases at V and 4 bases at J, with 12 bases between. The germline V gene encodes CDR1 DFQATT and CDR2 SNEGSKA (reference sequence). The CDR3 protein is CSASVSVVTEAFF. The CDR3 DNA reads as TGCAGTGCTAGTGTGAGTGTGGTCACTGAAGCTTTCTTT.